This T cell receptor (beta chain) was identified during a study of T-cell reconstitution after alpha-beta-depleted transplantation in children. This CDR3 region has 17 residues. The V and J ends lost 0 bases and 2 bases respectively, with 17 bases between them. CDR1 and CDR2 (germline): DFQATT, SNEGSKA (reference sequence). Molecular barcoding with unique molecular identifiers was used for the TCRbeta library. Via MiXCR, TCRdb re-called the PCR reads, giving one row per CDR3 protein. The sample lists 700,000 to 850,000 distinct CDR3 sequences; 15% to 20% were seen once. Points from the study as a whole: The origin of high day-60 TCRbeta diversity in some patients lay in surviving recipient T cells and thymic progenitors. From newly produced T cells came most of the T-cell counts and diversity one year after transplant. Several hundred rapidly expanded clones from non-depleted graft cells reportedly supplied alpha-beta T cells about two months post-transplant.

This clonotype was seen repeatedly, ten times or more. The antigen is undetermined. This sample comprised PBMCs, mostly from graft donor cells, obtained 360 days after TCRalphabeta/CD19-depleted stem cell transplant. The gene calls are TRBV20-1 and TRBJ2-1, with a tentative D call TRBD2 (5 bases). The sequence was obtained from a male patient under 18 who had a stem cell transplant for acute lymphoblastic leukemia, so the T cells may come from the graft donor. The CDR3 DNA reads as TGCAGTGCTAGAGATAGGCGTGAGTGGGAGACCTACAATGAGCAGTTCTTC. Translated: CSARDRREWETYNEQFF.